This passage covers 5 T cell receptor beta chains from one sample sequenced in a study of cytomegalovirus exposure and HLA in healthy donors (dated by TCRdb to about 2017). The receptor library was made with the immunoSEQ multiplex PCR assay. For the multiplex PCR, a mixture combining 60 forward primers for TCR Vbeta segments and 13 reverse primers for TCR Jbeta segments was used. TCRdb carries this immuneACCESS record with in-frame sequences only. Its versions omit some clonotypes, under half of them owing to an unresolved V gene in the studies checked, with the rest unexplained. Counted in this sample were 160,000 or so clones; roughly 83% of them appeared once. Together, the top ten hold 1.5% of the sample. The sequencing sample was made of PBMCs. The receptors derive from a woman in her late teens or twenties in good health and CMV-seronegative.

The chain employs TRBV27 and TRBJ1-1; unclear D gene. This CDR3 contains 14 residues. V shed 5 bases and J shed 3 bases, with 13 bases lying between them. CDR1 and CDR2 from the germline V gene are MNHEY and SMNVEV (reference sequence). Written as DNA, the CDR3 is TGTGCCAGCAGTCCGACCGGGGTCGACACTGAAGCTTTCTTT. Translating it yields CASSPTGVDTEAFF.

The chain has TRBV14 and TRBJ2-7; 7 positions match TRBD1. Germline loops: CDR1 SGHDN, CDR2 FVKESK. The CDR3 consists of 17 residues. V lost 0 bases and J lost 6; bases outside the gene matches: 14. CDR3 protein: CASSQDHLLQGEFEQYF. In DNA form, the CDR3 reads TGTGCCAGCAGCCAAGATCACCTGTTGCAGGGGGAGTTCGAGCAGTACTTC.

V gene TRBV29-1 combines with J gene TRBJ2-5; 7 nucleotides align to TRBD1. Germline CDR1 is SQVTM and CDR2 is ANQGSEA. The ends lost 6 bases at V and 2 bases at J; junction bases unmatched: 9. The CDR3 extends over 14 amino acids. As DNA, the CDR3 is TGCAGCGTGACGACAGGGCTTTTACAAGAGACCCAGTACTTC. Amino acid sequence: CSVTTGLLQETQYF.

Written as DNA, the CDR3 is TGTGCCAGCAGCCAAGAGATGTACAGAACCGAAATGAACACTGAAGCTTTCTTT. Its protein product is CASSQEMYRTEMNTEAFF. The rearrangement links TRBV4-2 to TRBJ1-1, with D uncertain. The CDR3 consists of 18 residues. Germline CDR1 reads LGHNA; CDR2 reads YNFKEQ. The V gene lost 0 bases and the J gene lost 0 bases, with 17 bases spanning the gap.

The chain employs TRBV28 and TRBJ2-5, with D possibly matching TRBD1 (6 bases). Trimming stripped 4 bases from V and 7 bases from J, with 13 bases between. In germline, CDR1 is MDHEN, CDR2 SYDVKM. The CDR3 sequence is 13 residues long. The CDR3 sequence is CASSSTGYGTQYF. The CDR3 nucleotides read TGTGCCAGCAGTTCGACAGGCTATGGGACCCAGTACTTC.